The entry below describes one T cell receptor (beta chain). Its antigen is still unknown. This specimen belongs to a study of Ad26.COV2.S vaccination and SARS-CoV-2 variants. Study information: Vaccine-arm donor from the placebo-controlled COV1001 Ad26.COV2.S trial. Findings of the study overall: Similar non-spike TCR breadth was seen in vaccine and placebo recipients.

Sequencing was performed with immunoSEQ multiplex PCR; in TCRdb, only in-frame clones are kept and a portion is missing. This repertoire shows 290,000 or so clones, about 89% found once; its top ten account for around 3.5%. Regarding treatment: around 19 received Ad26.COV2.S at low or high dose, single or two shots; about 5 received placebo; per-sample allocation not given. Collection of samples fell on day 63 after the first vaccine or placebo injection. Sequenced here: peripheral blood, sampled in a trial of Ad26.COV2.S vaccine versus placebo. The TCR comes from a person aged 18-65 years who received the Ad26.COV2.S COVID-19 vaccine or a placebo.

CDR3 loop: CASTRQSPTKFSGANVLTF. The DNA of the CDR3 is TGTGCCAGCACAAGACAGTCACCTACTAAGTTCTCTGGGGCCAACGTCCTGACTTTC. The V call is TRBV11-2, the J call TRBJ2-6; TRBD1 is a possible D gene (5 bases). The germline V gene has CDR1 SGHAT and CDR2 FQNNGV. The V end lost 7 bases, the J end lost 0 bases, and 22 bases lay between the germline ends. The CDR3 has 19 amino acids.